The next 28 T cell receptor beta chains were all read from a single sample in a study of CD8+ T cells in alopecia areata. Treatment reported: oral pan-JAK inhibitor, 5-10 mg twice daily. Isolated RNA was reverse transcribed into cDNA used as the sequencing template. The assay was immunoSEQ multiplex PCR, and TCRdb's table has in-frame clones only and misses some. This table holds 150,000 to 200,000 clones, about 55% found once. The source was CD8+ T cells sorted from blood, collected at week 24, from a patient treated with tofacitinib. The receptors were sampled from a human donor with alopecia areata.

The chain couples TRBV6-5 to TRBJ2-1; D not resolved. V lost 4 bases and J lost 3, with 13 bases in between. Germline values: CDR1 MNHEY, CDR2 SVGAGI. CDR3 size: 15 residues. CDR3 sequence reads: CASSSLSGLYNEQFF. In DNA form, the CDR3 reads TGTGCCAGCAGTTCCCTTTCGGGTCTCTACAATGAGCAGTTCTTC.

Comments on this clone: Compared with germline, one end of the junction differs, possibly owing to a read error. V gene TRBV27 combines with J gene TRBJ2-1, with a possible D match to TRBD2 (6 bases). Germline V gene lookup returns CDR1 MNHEY and CDR2 SMNVEV (reference sequence). There are 14 residues in the CDR3. This chain's CDR3 is CASRLFGGYNEQFF. The DNA of the CDR3 is TGTGCCAGCAGATTATTCGGGGGATACAATGAGCAGTTCTTC.

V is TRBV29-1 and J is TRBJ1-2; D uncertain. V lost 4 bases, J lost 6 bases, and 21 bases lay in between. CDR1 is SQVTM, CDR2 ANQGSEA, per germline. The CDR3 is made up of 15 amino acids. The CDR3 loop reads CSVGTVPLKRDGYTF. The DNA of the CDR3 is TGCAGCGTTGGTACGGTACCTCTAAAAAGAGATGGCTACACCTTC. Full variable domain (rest looked up from reference TRBV29-1 and TRBJ1-2): SAVISQKPSRDICQRGTSLTIQCQVDSQVTMMFWYRQQPGQSLTLIATANQGSEATYESGFVIDKFPISRPNLTFSTLTVSNMSPEDSSIYLCSVGTVPLKRDGYTFGSGTRLTVV.

V is TRBV7-2 and J is TRBJ1-1, with 9 positions matching TRBD1. The CDR3 extends over 13 amino acids. The germline gives CDR1 SGHTA, CDR2 FQGNSA. Unmatched junction bases numbered 5, after V lost 5 bases and J lost 7 bases. DNA of the CDR3: TGTGCCAGCAGCGTGGACAGGGGCGGTGAAGCTTTCTTT. It codes for CASSVDRGGEAFF.

The chain combines TRBV13 with TRBJ1-2; unclear D gene. CDR1 PRHDT and CDR2 FYEKMQ come from the germline V gene (reference sequence). V was shortened by 5 bases and J by 4 bases, with 20 bases between the two germline ends. This CDR3 has 16 amino acids. CDR3 in DNA: TGTGCCAGCAGCCACCGGGTCGCCGGCCCGACCTATGGCTACACCTTC. It yields the protein CASSHRVAGPTYGYTF.

The table lists this clone with a few counts. This chain joins TRBV7-9 and TRBJ2-7; D is possibly TRBD1 (5 bases). CDR1 SEHNR and CDR2 FQNEAQ come from the germline V gene (reference sequence). The CDR3 spans 13 residues. The V end was cut by 5 bases, the J end by 2 bases, with 10 bases between. This chain's CDR3 is CASSPDSTYEQYF. CDR3 coding DNA: TGTGCCAGCAGCCCCGACAGCACCTACGAGCAGTACTTC. Complete variable domain (other parts from reference TRBV7-9 and TRBJ2-7): DTGVSQNPRHKITKRGQNVTFRCDPISEHNRLYWYRQTLGQGPEFLTYFQNEAQLEKSRLLSDRFSAERPKGSFSTLEIQRTEQGDSAMYLCASSPDSTYEQYFGPGTRLTVT.

The chain couples TRBV6-1 to TRBJ1-2, with 9 bases that match TRBD1. J gave up 4 bases and V 1 base, and 4 bases lay outside the gene matches. The CDR3 spans 15 residues. Germline CDR1 is MNHNS and CDR2 is SASEGT. The CDR3 reads CASSEGGQGGYGYTF. CDR3 nucleotides: TGTGCCAGCAGTGAAGGGGGACAGGGTGGCTATGGCTACACCTTC.

The chain is built from TRBV30 and TRBJ1-2; 7 positions agree with TRBD1. This CDR3 is 12 amino acids long. Trimming removed 4 bases from V and 3 bases from J; junction bases left unmatched: 2. Germline lookup yields CDR1 GTSNPN and CDR2 SVGIG (reference sequence). The chain's CDR3 is CAWMTGYYGYTF. DNA of the CDR3: TGTGCCTGGATGACAGGGTACTATGGCTACACCTTC.

The J gene is TRBJ1-2, the V gene TRBV29-1, with 10 nucleotides matching TRBD1. CDR3 length: 14 amino acids. V lost 3 bases to trimming and J lost 4 bases; unmatched junction nucleotides: 5. The germline V gene has CDR1 SQVTM and CDR2 ANQGSEA. The CDR3 is CSVERQGASYGYTF. The DNA for the CDR3 is TGCAGCGTTGAGAGACAGGGGGCTAGCTATGGCTACACCTTC.

This clone appeared a few times. The chain uses TRBV25-1 and TRBJ1-1; D not resolved. V gave up 7 bases and J gave up 1 base, with 10 bases separating them. There are 13 residues in the CDR3. The V gene's germline CDR1 is MGHDK and CDR2 SYGVNS. In nucleotides, the CDR3 is TGTGCCAGCACTGAGGGAGGGAACACTGAAGCTTTCTTT. Its translation is CASTEGGNTEAFF.

The CDR3 here is CASSPRWAYEQYF. CDR3 coding DNA: TGTGCCAGCAGCCCCCGCTGGGCCTACGAGCAGTACTTC. The chain uses TRBV11-2 and TRBJ2-7; D remains ambiguous. The CDR3 covers 13 residues. Germline values: CDR1 SGHAT, CDR2 FQNNGV. V lost 5 bases, J lost 2 bases, and 10 bases lay in between.

The V gene is TRBV29-1, the J gene TRBJ1-2; D is ambiguous. Between the trimmed V and J ends, which lost 4 bases and 6 bases, there was a span of 12 bases. Germline V gene sequence: CDR1 SQVTM, CDR2 ANQGSEA. The CDR3 contains 12 residues. The CDR3, as DNA: TGCAGCGTTGGGGGATCACTTGATGGCTACACCTTC. Amino acid sequence: CSVGGSLDGYTF.

This sequence joins TRBV5-1 and TRBJ2-7; 9 bases are shared with TRBD2. Germline V gene lookup returns CDR1 SGHRS and CDR2 YFSETQ. Germline trimming cut 0 bases from V and 3 bases from J; bases unmatched to any gene: 4. The CDR3 is made up of 15 amino acids. CDR3 sequence: CASSLVSGGFYEQYF. CDR3 nucleotides: TGCGCCAGCAGCTTGGTCAGCGGGGGGTTCTACGAGCAGTACTTC.

This clone was seen a handful of times. One end of the junction fails to match germline, which may point to a read error. The rearrangement links TRBV7-2 to TRBJ2-1; 11 nucleotides match TRBD2. The V gene's germline CDR1 is SGHTA and CDR2 FQGNSA. This CDR3 has 17 amino acids. The CDR3 loop is CASSLEPGLAAMAGMVF. CDR3 bases: TGTGCCAGCAGCTTAGAACCGGGACTAGCGGCCATGGCGGGGATGGTCTTC. Full variable domain (rest looked up from reference TRBV7-2 and TRBJ2-1): GAGVSQSPSNKVTEKGKDVELRCDPISGHTALYWYRQSLGQGLEFLIYFQGNSAPDKSGLPSDRFSAERTGGSVSTLTIQRTQQEDSAVYLCASSLEPGLAAMAGMVFGPGTRLTVL.

This clone has a handful of counts. The chain links TRBV28 to TRBJ1-2; D remains ambiguous. V was cut by 5 bases and J by 8 bases, with 12 bases left in between. Germline lookup yields CDR1 MDHEN and CDR2 SYDVKM. This CDR3 spans 12 amino acids. The CDR3 DNA is TGTGCCAGCAGTATGGACTCCATGGGCTACACCTTC. Translating gives CASSMDSMGYTF.

CDR3 residues: CASSLYYGTYEQYF. As DNA, the CDR3 is TGTGCCAGCAGCCTATACTACGGGACCTACGAGCAGTACTTC. The chain employs TRBV11-2 and TRBJ2-7, with D maybe TRBD2 (5 bases). The V and J ends lost 5 bases and 2 bases respectively, with 13 bases between them. The CDR3 length is 14 residues. Germline values: CDR1 SGHAT, CDR2 FQNNGV.

The rearrangement links TRBV5-1 to TRBJ2-2; unclear D gene. Germline loops: CDR1 SGHRS, CDR2 YFSETQ. The CDR3 has 13 residues. Trimming shortened V by 4 bases and J by 4 bases, and 8 bases separated the two germline ends. CDR3: CASSRTGTGELFF. CDR3 nucleotides: TGCGCCAGCAGCCGCACCGGCACCGGGGAGCTGTTTTTT. Combining the CDR3 with reference TRBV5-1 and TRBJ2-2 gives the whole variable domain KAGVTQTPRYLIKTRGQQVTLSCSPISGHRSVSWYQQTPGQGLQFLFEYFSETQRNKGNFPGRFSGRQFSNSRSEMNVSTLELGDSALYLCASSRTGTGELFFGEGSRLTVL.

The rearrangement links TRBV27 to TRBJ1-3, with unresolved D. Germline V gene sequence: CDR1 MNHEY, CDR2 SMNVEV (reference sequence). Trimming shortened V by 4 bases and J by 2 bases, and 0 bases separated the two germline ends. The CDR3 is 11 amino acids. DNA for the CDR3: TGTGCCAGCAGTTCTGGAAACACCATATATTTT. Its protein product is CASSSGNTIYF.

The gene calls are TRBV20-1 and TRBJ1-5; D is uncertain. Germline CDR1 DFQATT, CDR2 SNEGSKA (reference sequence). This CDR3 spans 11 amino acids. With 7 bases removed from V and 1 base from J, the gap between germline ends came to 5 bases. The CDR3 coding sequence is TGCAGTGTGTTAAGCAATCAGCCCCAGCATTTT. Protein sequence: CSVLSNQPQHF.

The V call is TRBV20-1, the J call TRBJ1-2; D is unresolved. The germline gives CDR1 DFQATT, CDR2 SNEGSKA (reference sequence). The CDR3 has 10 residues. The V and J ends lost 2 bases and 7 bases respectively, with 5 bases between them. This CDR3 is CSARSVGYTF. In DNA, the CDR3 is TGCAGTGCTAGAAGTGTTGGCTACACCTTC.

Only a few counts were recorded for this clone. This chain uses TRBV7-2 with TRBJ1-1; no firm D call. V shed 3 bases and J shed 1 base, with 12 bases lying between them. The CDR3 totals 15 residues. Germline CDR1 reads SGHTA; CDR2 reads FQGNSA. The CDR3 protein is CASSFSNRENTEAFF. The CDR3 DNA follows: TGTGCCAGCAGCTTCTCGAATAGAGAGAACACTGAAGCTTTCTTT. Drawing the rest from reference TRBV7-2 and TRBJ1-1, the complete variable domain is GAGVSQSPSNKVTEKGKDVELRCDPISGHTALYWYRQSLGQGLEFLIYFQGNSAPDKSGLPSDRFSAERTGGSVSTLTIQRTQQEDSAVYLCASSFSNRENTEAFFGQGTRLTVV.

The rearrangement uses TRBV29-1 and TRBJ2-2, with D uncertain. CDR1 is SQVTM and CDR2 is ANQGSEA in the germline V gene. This CDR3 region has 12 residues. The V end lost 4 bases, the J end lost 3 bases, and 6 bases lay between the germline ends. The DNA of the CDR3 is TGCAGCGTTGTATTGGACACCGGGGAGCTGTTTTTT. It specifies CSVVLDTGELFF.

The chain employs TRBV2 and TRBJ2-5; no clear D. The V and J ends lost 2 bases and 1 base respectively, with 8 bases between them. The CDR3 is 14 residues long. In germline, CDR1 is SNHLY, CDR2 FYNNEI. In DNA form, the CDR3 reads TGTGCCAGCAGTGAATGGCTCTCCCAAGAGACCCAGTACTTC. Its protein product is CASSEWLSQETQYF.

The chain couples TRBV29-1 to TRBJ2-3; tentatively, D is TRBD2 (6 bases). V lost 0 bases to trimming and J lost 4 bases, with 11 bases between them. There are 14 residues in the CDR3. Germline lookup yields CDR1 SQVTM and CDR2 ANQGSEA. The CDR3 loop is CSVEETEGPDTQYF. The CDR3 nucleotides are TGCAGCGTTGAAGAGACGGAGGGTCCAGATACGCAGTATTTT.

The chain has TRBV6-5 and TRBJ1-2; D uncertain. Germline values: CDR1 MNHEY, CDR2 SVGAGI. The CDR3 sequence is 13 residues long. V lost 0 bases and J 6 bases, leaving 8 bases between the germline ends. The CDR3 reads CASSYSGRDGYTF. DNA for the CDR3: TGTGCCAGCAGTTACTCGGGCCGAGATGGCTACACCTTC.

There are a few counts of this clone. CDR3 loop: CASSYGERGFADTQYF. The CDR3 DNA reads TGTGCCAGCAGTTATGGGGAGCGGGGGTTTGCGGATACGCAGTATTTT. V usage is TRBV6-6 and J usage is TRBJ2-3, with 8 bases identical to TRBD2. J lost 6 bases, V lost 3 bases, and 11 bases had no gene match. The CDR3 is made up of 16 amino acids. The germline CDR1 and CDR2 sequences are MNHNY and SVGAGI (reference sequence).

The chain employs TRBV4-1 and TRBJ1-2; D gene uncertain. CDR3 length: 13 residues. The ends were cut back, 0 bases at V and 6 bases at J, with 8 bases in the middle. The germline gives CDR1 MGHRA, CDR2 YSYEKL. The CDR3 protein is CASSQDRRHGYTF. For the CDR3, the DNA is TGCGCCAGCAGCCAAGATAGGAGGCATGGCTACACCTTC.

The J gene is TRBJ1-1, the V gene TRBV13; the D is unclear. Germline CDR1 is PRHDT and CDR2 is FYEKMQ (reference sequence). The CDR3 contains 13 residues. The V end was cut by 1 base, the J end by 1 base, with 4 bases between. CDR3 bases: TGTGCCAGCAGCTTAGAAGAGAACACTGAAGCTTTCTTT. Its translation is CASSLEENTEAFF.